A selection of T cell receptor beta chains follows, all from one sample in a study of OX40 agonist ivuxolimab in advanced cancers. Method: immunoSEQ multiplex PCR; TCRdb's copy keeps in-frame clones and lacks some. The sample consists of about 79,000 clones, about nine tenths of them appearing once. The sequenced sample was CD4+ or CD8+ T cells sorted from blood, obtained in a trial of the OX40 agonist ivuxolimab. These receptors all come from an adult with an advanced solid tumor such as melanoma, head and neck, liver or kidney cancer. The CDR3 runs from the conserved cysteine through the conserved F or W. Each record gives: V gene, J gene, clone size, CDR3 protein. Where a row states a size, it is once, few, many or the class of an expanded clone; other rows omit it.

TRBV19	TRBJ1-5	NA	CAVSQGVGQPQHF
TRBV5-6	TRBJ2-3	NA	CASSLLFASTTDTQYF
TRBV10-2	TRBJ1-1	NA	CASSMEGIRTEAFF
TRBV14	TRBJ1-4	NA	CASSHPATNEKLFF
TRBV21-1	TRBJ2-5	NA	CASSKAGRQDNQETQYF
TRBV11-2	TRBJ1-2	NA	CASSLSGDGYTF
TRBV7-6	TRBJ1-4	once	CASSQGQGAGNEKLFF
TRBV6-5	TRBJ2-7	NA	CASSYRGAALSYEQYF
TRBV28	TRBJ1-4	NA	CASSLHEKLFF
TRBV27	TRBJ1-2	NA	CASSLSRVGGYGYTF
TRBV5-1	TRBJ2-3	NA	CASSLGTGADTQYF
TRBV6-6	TRBJ1-3	NA	CASSYRRDSGNTIYF
TRBV5-5	TRBJ1-5	NA	CASSLATLSNQPQHF
TRBV19	TRBJ1-6	once	CASSMGDRAYNSPLHF
TRBV28	TRBJ1-5	NA	CASSLPHHRDIYQPQHF
TRBV4-1	TRBJ1-4	NA	CASSQVTGSEKLFF
TRBV5-6	TRBJ2-1	NA	CASSFYRGHEQFF
TRBV5-8	TRBJ2-7	NA	CASRKLAGGSYEQYF
TRBV6-5	TRBJ1-3	few	CASSPEGNTIYF
TRBV28	TRBJ1-2	NA	CASSQTGNYGYTF
TRBV11-3	TRBJ1-6	NA	CASSSQGQPNSPLHF
TRBV5-4	TRBJ2-3	NA	CASSLEFVAGGSTDTQYF
TRBV19	TRBJ1-5	NA	CASTFRDSNQPQHF
TRBV7-8	TRBJ1-1	NA	CASSAPRDRGRMNTEAFF
TRBV10-3	TRBJ1-1	NA	CAISETTRTEAFF
TRBV10-1	TRBJ2-2	NA	CASSEHGRGTTGELFF
TRBV9	TRBJ1-1	NA	CASSSRQTNTEAFF
TRBV14	TRBJ1-3	NA	CASRRTGDGNTIYF
TRBV19	TRBJ1-3	NA	CASSIDRPGQNSGNTIYF
TRBV19	TRBJ1-4	NA	CASSIGGRGPNEKLFF
TRBV19	TRBJ1-1	few	CASSTPGSPMNTEAFF
TRBV21-1	TRBJ2-1	NA	CASSKGPPGQGTYNEQFF
TRBV27	TRBJ1-2	NA	CASRVVSGGYTF
TRBV25-1	TRBJ1-2	NA	CASSEPTQAGANYGYTF
TRBV27	TRBJ1-2	once	CASRLSTFHRVNGYTF
TRBV6-6	TRBJ1-1	NA	CASSYEETEAFF
TRBV19	TRBJ2-7	NA	CASSSGTGEGYEQYF
TRBV5-1	TRBJ1-2	NA	CASSMMGLADGYTF
TRBV19	TRBJ1-5	NA	CATARGLLSNQPQHF
TRBV4-1	TRBJ2-3	once	CASSQGETGIGDTQYF
TRBV7-9	TRBJ2-2	NA	CASSPTGESATGELFF
TRBV28	TRBJ1-1	NA	CASSLREVGGTEAFF
TRBV5-4	TRBJ1-6	NA	CVSSPTTGFNSPLHF
TRBV19	TRBJ1-5	once	CASSSQDRGAHNQPQHF
TRBV5-1	TRBJ2-5	NA	CASSLDDGGRRKYF
TRBV5-3	TRBJ2-1	NA	CAAVAGVNEQFF
TRBV6-5	TRBJ2-5	NA	CATLQARGLSETQYF